This TCR beta chain was documented in a study of T cell changes during pregnancy in multiple sclerosis. Germline V lookup: CDR1 SEHNR, CDR2 FQNEAQ (reference sequence). CDR3 size: 13 residues. V shed 5 bases, J shed 6 bases, and the junction held 6 bases outside the gene matches. Generated by immunoSEQ multiplex PCR, the TCRdb table keeps only in-frame clones and is missing some. The sample has 30,000 to 45,000 clones; roughly nine tenths are singletons. The rearrangement joins TRBV7-9 to TRBJ1-1; 7 nucleotides line up with TRBD1. This sequence was found in a female donor with multiple sclerosis, enrolled in a pregnancy study. Here the sequenced sample was CD8+ T cells from peripheral blood mononuclear cells, taken in the second trimester of pregnancy. The DNA for the CDR3 is TGTGCCAGCAGCCATTGGGACAGCTCTGAAGCTTTCTTT. Amino acid sequence: CASSHWDSSEAFF. Full variable domain (missing parts from reference TRBV7-9 and TRBJ1-1): DTGVSQNPRHKITKRGQNVTFRCDPISEHNRLYWYRQTLGQGPEFLTYFQNEAQLEKSRLLSDRFSAERPKGSFSTLEIQRTEQGDSAMYLCASSHWDSSEAFFGQGTRLTVV.